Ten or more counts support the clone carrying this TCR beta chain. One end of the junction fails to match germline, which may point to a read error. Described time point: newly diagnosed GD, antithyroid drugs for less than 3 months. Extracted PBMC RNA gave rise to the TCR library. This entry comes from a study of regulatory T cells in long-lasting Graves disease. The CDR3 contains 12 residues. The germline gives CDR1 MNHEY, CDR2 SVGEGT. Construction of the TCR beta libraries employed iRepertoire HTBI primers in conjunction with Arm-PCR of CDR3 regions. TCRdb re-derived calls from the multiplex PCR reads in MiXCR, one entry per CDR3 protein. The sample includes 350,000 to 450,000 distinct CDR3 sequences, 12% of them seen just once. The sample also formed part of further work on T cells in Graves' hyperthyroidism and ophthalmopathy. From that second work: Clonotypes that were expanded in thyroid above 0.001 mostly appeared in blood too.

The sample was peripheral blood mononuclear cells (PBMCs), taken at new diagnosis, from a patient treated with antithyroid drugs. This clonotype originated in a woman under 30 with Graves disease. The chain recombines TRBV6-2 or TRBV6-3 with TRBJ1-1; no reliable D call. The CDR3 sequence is CASSYSGRRWIF. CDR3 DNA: TGTGCCAGCAGTTACTCGGGCAGGAGATGGATCTTT.